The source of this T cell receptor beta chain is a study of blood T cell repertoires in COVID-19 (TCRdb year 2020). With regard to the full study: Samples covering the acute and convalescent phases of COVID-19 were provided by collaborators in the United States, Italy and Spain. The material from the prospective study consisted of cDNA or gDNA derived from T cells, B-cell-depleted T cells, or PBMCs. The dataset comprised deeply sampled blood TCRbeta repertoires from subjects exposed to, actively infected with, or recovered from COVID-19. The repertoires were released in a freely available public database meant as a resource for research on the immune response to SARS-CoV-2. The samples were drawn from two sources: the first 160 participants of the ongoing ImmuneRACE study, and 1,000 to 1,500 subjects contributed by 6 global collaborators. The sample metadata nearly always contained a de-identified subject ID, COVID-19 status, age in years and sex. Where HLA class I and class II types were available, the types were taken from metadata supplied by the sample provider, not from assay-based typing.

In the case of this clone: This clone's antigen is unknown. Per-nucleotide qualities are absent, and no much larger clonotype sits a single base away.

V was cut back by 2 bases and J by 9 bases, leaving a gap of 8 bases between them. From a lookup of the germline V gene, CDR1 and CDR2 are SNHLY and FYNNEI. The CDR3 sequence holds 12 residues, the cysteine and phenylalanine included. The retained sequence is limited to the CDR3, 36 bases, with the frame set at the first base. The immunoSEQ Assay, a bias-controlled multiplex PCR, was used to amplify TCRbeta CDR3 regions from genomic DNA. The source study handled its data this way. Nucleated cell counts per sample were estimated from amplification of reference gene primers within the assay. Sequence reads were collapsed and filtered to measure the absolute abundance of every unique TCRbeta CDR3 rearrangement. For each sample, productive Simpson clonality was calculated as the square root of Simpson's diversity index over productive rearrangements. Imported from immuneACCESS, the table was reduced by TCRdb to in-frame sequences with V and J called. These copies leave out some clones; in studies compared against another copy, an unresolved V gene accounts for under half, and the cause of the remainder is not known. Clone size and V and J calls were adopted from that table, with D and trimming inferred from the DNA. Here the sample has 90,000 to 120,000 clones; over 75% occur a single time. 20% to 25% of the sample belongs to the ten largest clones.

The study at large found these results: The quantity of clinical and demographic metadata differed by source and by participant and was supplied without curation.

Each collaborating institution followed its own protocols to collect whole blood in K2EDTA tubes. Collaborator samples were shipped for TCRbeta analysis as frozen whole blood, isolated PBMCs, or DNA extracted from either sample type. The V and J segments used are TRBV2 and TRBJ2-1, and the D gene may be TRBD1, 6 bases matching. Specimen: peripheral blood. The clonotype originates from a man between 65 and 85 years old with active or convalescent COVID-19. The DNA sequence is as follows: TGTGCCAGCAGTGAATTGGGGGCTGAGCAGTTCTTC. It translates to CASSELGAEQFF. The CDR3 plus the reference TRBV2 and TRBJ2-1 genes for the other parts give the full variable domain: EPEVTQTPSHQVTQMGQEVILRCVPISNHLYFYWYRQILGQKVEFLVSFYNNEISEKSEIFDDQFSVERPDGSNFTLKIRSTKLEDSAMYFCASSELGAEQFFGPGTRLTVL.